The 12 T cell receptor beta chains listed next were all sequenced from one sample in a study of T cell clusters in autoimmune cytopenias. One tube held mixed TRB-A and TRB-B primer pools for touch-down PCR. From its re-call of the multiplex PCR reads, TCRdb lists each CDR3 protein once, without DNA. Recorded for this sample: roughly 4,800 distinct CDR3 sequences. Each sample's input was around 270 ng genomic DNA, 38,000 or so genome equivalents. This sample was shared with a second study, whose subject was T cell repertoires in aging, cancer and after chemotherapy.

Sequencing was done on a sample of peripheral blood. These receptors were collected from a human donor in good health.

The J gene is TRBJ1-5, the V gene TRBV20-1; TCRdb gives TRBD1 as the D gene, but with no DNA this cannot be confirmed. Per the germline V gene, CDR1 is DFQATT and CDR2 is SNEGSKA (reference sequence). CDR3 length: 14 residues. The CDR3 here is CSADPGRAGQPQHF.

Its frequency marks this clonotype as medium-sized. The chain links TRBV12-3 or TRBV12-4 to TRBJ2-3. The length of the CDR3 is 14 residues. The CDR3 reads CASSFLAGGITQYF.

The chain employs TRBV5-5 and TRBJ1-1; there is no DNA to check the TCRdb D call of TRBD1. In germline, CDR1 is SGHKS, CDR2 YYEKEE (reference sequence). The CDR3 extends over 16 amino acids. The CDR3 reads CASSRGSHRSYTEAFF.

V gene TRBV5-6 combines with J gene TRBJ2-5; TCRdb's D gene call, TRBD2, goes unchecked for lack of DNA. The CDR3 is 15 residues long. The germline gives CDR1 SGHDT, CDR2 YYEEEE. The CDR3 protein is CASSLIAGGPETQYF.

This clonotype registers medium-sized by frequency. The J gene is TRBJ2-6, the V gene TRBV18; TCRdb names TRBD2, which stays unverified in the absence of DNA. This CDR3 contains 17 residues. CDR1 KGHSH and CDR2 LQKENI come from the germline V gene. The CDR3 spells CASSTTSGVSGANVLTF.

This clonotype is medium-sized (0.01 to 0.1%) by frequency. The chain combines TRBV6-2 or TRBV6-3 with TRBJ2-1. This CDR3 region has 15 residues. Germline V CDR1 and CDR2: MNHEY, SVGEGT. CDR3 protein: CARSDVNTPYNEQFF.

The J gene is TRBJ2-2, the V gene TRBV19. CDR3 size: 14 residues. In germline, CDR1 is LNHDA, CDR2 SQIVND (reference sequence). CDR3 loop: CASLRPGNTGELFF. Full variable domain (outside the CDR3, taken from reference TRBV19 and TRBJ2-2): DGGITQSPKYLFRKEGQNVTLSCEQNLNHDAMYWYRQDPGQGLRLIYYSQIVNDFQKGDIAEGYSVSREKKESFPLTVTSAQKNPTAFYLCASLRPGNTGELFFGEGSRLTVL.

The V call is TRBV5-4, the J call TRBJ2-6. This CDR3 spans 16 amino acids. Germline V gives CDR1 SGHNT, CDR2 YYREEE (reference sequence). The CDR3 spells CASSFDTRSGANVLTF.

By frequency, this clonotype registers medium-sized. CDR3 loop: CAWSVLIGGNSPLHF. The chain carries TRBV30 and TRBJ1-6; the D call of TRBD1 rests on TCRdb alone, since no DNA is present to check it. Germline CDR1 reads GTSNPN; CDR2 reads SVGIG (reference sequence). This CDR3 is 15 amino acids long.

The chain's CDR3 is CASTTGGRETQYF. The genes are TRBV28 and TRBJ2-5; there is no DNA to check the TCRdb D call of TRBD1. Germline-derived CDR1 and CDR2 are MDHEN and SYDVKM. The CDR3 runs to 13 residues.

The chain combines TRBV29-1 with TRBJ2-5; TCRdb outputs TRBD2, but without DNA this stays unchecked. Germline V lookup: CDR1 SQVTM, CDR2 ANQGSEA. The CDR3 is made up of 14 amino acids. The CDR3 is CSVEMGVGIETQYF. The whole variable domain, filled in from reference TRBV29-1 and TRBJ2-5, reads SAVISQKPSRDICQRGTSLTIQCQVDSQVTMMFWYRQQPGQSLTLIATANQGSEATYESGFVIDKFPISRPNLTFSTLTVSNMSPEDSSIYLCSVEMGVGIETQYFGPGTRLLVL.

This chain uses TRBV5-4 with TRBJ1-1; TCRdb designates TRBD1, a call that cannot be tested without DNA. Germline V gene data show CDR1 as SGHNT and CDR2 as YYREEE (reference sequence). The CDR3 spans 16 residues. This chain's CDR3 is CASRHGTDYMNTEAFF.